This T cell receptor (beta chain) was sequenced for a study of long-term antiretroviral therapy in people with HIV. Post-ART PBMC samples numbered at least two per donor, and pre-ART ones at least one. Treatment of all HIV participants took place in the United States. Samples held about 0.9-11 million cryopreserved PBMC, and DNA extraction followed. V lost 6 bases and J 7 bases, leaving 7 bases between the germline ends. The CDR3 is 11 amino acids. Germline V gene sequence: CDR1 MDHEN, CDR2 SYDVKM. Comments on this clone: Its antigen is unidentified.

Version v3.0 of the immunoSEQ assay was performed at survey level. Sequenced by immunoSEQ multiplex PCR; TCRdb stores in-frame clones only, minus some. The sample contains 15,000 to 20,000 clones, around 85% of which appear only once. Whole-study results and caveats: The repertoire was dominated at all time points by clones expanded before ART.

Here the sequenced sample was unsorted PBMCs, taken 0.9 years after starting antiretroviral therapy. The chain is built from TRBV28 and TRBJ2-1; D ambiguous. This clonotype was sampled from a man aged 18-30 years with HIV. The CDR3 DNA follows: TGTGCCAGCAGCCCTTGGAATGAGCAGTTCTTC. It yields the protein CASSPWNEQFF.